This T cell receptor beta chain is drawn from a study of T cells in Graves' hyperthyroidism and ophthalmopathy. Overall study results and limits: Ophthalmopathy, which appeared later, was predicted by the model a median roughly 6.5 months before onset. Classification by a 13 V-J model distinguished ophthalmopathy from stable hyperthyroidism.

It was RNA transcripts that yielded the amplified TCR beta CDR3 regions. With the HTBI primer set, the TCR CDR3 went through a first round of RT-PCR. In TCRdb, the multiplex PCR reads were re-called with MiXCR into one record per CDR3 protein. The data show about 570,000 distinct CDR3 sequences, with 46% seen just once and under 20% held by the top ten. This clonotype has at least ten counts. No antigen is known for it. Sample: peripheral blood or thyroid tissue (not recorded which). This TCR was sampled from an adult woman with Graves' disease, either hyperthyroidism or ophthalmopathy (not recorded which).

CDR3 in DNA: TGTGCCAGCAGTACTTTTGCGGAAGTGTACCAAGAGACCCAGTACTTC. Amino acids: CASSTFAEVYQETQYF. The chain employs TRBV6-5 and TRBJ2-5; D is ambiguous. CDR1 and CDR2 from the germline V gene are MNHEY and SVGAGI. Trimming removed 5 bases at V and 0 bases at J, with 16 bases between. The CDR3 runs to 16 residues.